Below, 23 T cell receptor beta chains from the same sample are listed, as sequenced in a study of T cell responses to AZD1222 COVID-19 vaccine. This table comes from immunoSEQ multiplex PCR, and its TCRdb copy is limited to in-frame clones, with some not included. Seen here are fewer than 300,000 clones, 85% to 95% observed once, and the top ten hold around 0.58%. Sequenced material: peripheral blood, taken on day 0 of AZD1222 vaccination. Source of these receptors: an adult in good health.

This clone was detected a few times. The chain is built from TRBV9 and TRBJ1-2; D call uncertain. Trimming took 0 bases from V and 6 from J, leaving 12 bases between them. The CDR3 has 14 amino acids. Per the germline V gene, CDR1 is SGDLS and CDR2 is YYNGEE. The CDR3 DNA sequence: TGTGCCAGCAGCGTAGACCCCGCGCCGCATGGCTACACCTTC. Translation: CASSVDPAPHGYTF. The whole variable domain, remainder taken from reference TRBV9 and TRBJ1-2, is DSGVTQTPKHLITATGQRVTLRCSPRSGDLSVYWYQQSLDQGLQFLIQYYNGEERAKGNILERFSAQQFPDLHSELNLSSLELGDSALYFCASSVDPAPHGYTFGSGTRLTVV.

The gene calls are TRBV6-5 and TRBJ2-2, with TRBD2 as a possible D gene (6 bases). Trimming cost V 2 bases and J 3 bases, with 10 bases left between them. The germline gives CDR1 MNHEY, CDR2 SVGAGI. The CDR3 has 15 amino acids. The CDR3 coding sequence is TGTGCCAGCAGTTACCGGCCGGGGGACACCGGGGAGCTGTTTTTT. Its protein product is CASSYRPGDTGELFF.

The count of this clone is one. Other nucleotide sequences from this sample produce the same CDR3. The rearrangement links TRBV2 to TRBJ1-5; 12 bases are shared with TRBD1. Germline CDR1 is SNHLY and CDR2 is FYNNEI. Germline trimming cut 7 bases from V and 9 bases from J; bases unmatched to any gene: 7. This CDR3 spans 14 amino acids. The CDR3 here is CASTRGQGAGPQHF. Written as DNA, the CDR3 is TGTGCCAGCACCCGGGGACAGGGGGCAGGGCCCCAGCATTTT.

The chain couples TRBV7-3 to TRBJ2-2; a possible D gene is TRBD1 (5 bases). This CDR3 is 14 amino acids long. V was cut by 2 bases and J by 4 bases, with 8 bases left in between. From germline, CDR1 is SGHTA and CDR2 FQGTGA. The CDR3 sequence is CASSLQGATGELFF. CDR3 nucleotide sequence: TGTGCCAGCAGCTTACAGGGTGCCACCGGGGAGCTGTTTTTT.

This rearrangement joins TRBV19 to TRBJ1-2; tentative D call: TRBD1 (6 bases). Between the trimmed V and J ends, which lost 7 bases and 3 bases, there was a span of 15 bases. The germline gives CDR1 LNHDA, CDR2 SQIVND (reference sequence). The CDR3 is 14 residues long. The CDR3 here is CASTSAGEDYGYTF. The CDR3, as DNA: TGTGCCAGTACCTCCGCAGGGGAGGACTATGGCTACACCTTC.

CDR3 sequence reads: CASSSQGRGTEAFF. The CDR3 nucleotides read TGTGCCAGTAGCTCACAGGGGCGAGGCACTGAAGCTTTCTTT. The V gene is TRBV19, the J gene TRBJ1-1; 7 bases are shared with TRBD1. This CDR3 contains 14 residues. Germline loops: CDR1 LNHDA, CDR2 SQIVND (reference sequence). Trimming cost V 6 bases and J 4 bases; bases outside gene matches: 8.

This clone was found once. The chain couples TRBV5-1 to TRBJ2-2, with no clear D. Trimming left V 2 bases short and J 0 bases short, with 5 bases between. The CDR3 contains 14 residues. From germline, CDR1 is SGHRS and CDR2 YFSETQ. The CDR3 DNA reads as TGCGCCAGCAGCTTCGGAGCGAACACCGGGGAGCTGTTTTTT. It translates to CASSFGANTGELFF.

The chain links TRBV19 to TRBJ1-5; TRBD1 agrees at 7 bases. The CDR3 length is 17 residues. The junction had 13 bases not matched to a gene; V was cut back by 2 bases and J by 6 bases. CDR1 is LNHDA, CDR2 SQIVND, per germline (reference sequence). The CDR3 nucleotides read TGTGCCAGTAGTATAATCACAGGGGAGGCGTCGGGTCAGCCCCAGCATTTT. It encodes CASSIITGEASGQPQHF.

V and J are TRBV12-5 and TRBJ1-1; no clear D gene. Germline CDR1 LGHNT, CDR2 FRNRAP. The CDR3 has 16 amino acids. Trimming pared 7 bases from V and 2 bases from J, leaving 20 bases between. As DNA, the CDR3 is TGTGCTAGTGCCGACTCCTTTACGATGGGCAACACTGAAGCTTTCTTT. The encoded protein is CASADSFTMGNTEAFF. The entire variable domain, with the rest obtained from reference TRBV12-5 and TRBJ1-1, is as follows: DARVTQTPRHKVTEMGQEVTMRCQPILGHNTVFWYRQTMMQGLELLAYFRNRAPLDDSGMPKDRFSAEMPDATLATLKIQPSEPRDSAVYFCASADSFTMGNTEAFFGQGTRLTVV.

J is TRBJ2-1 and V is TRBV5-5, with 9 nucleotides matching TRBD1. J lost 4 bases, V lost 3 bases, and 11 bases had no gene match. This CDR3 has 17 amino acids. Germline lookup yields CDR1 SGHKS and CDR2 YYEKEE (reference sequence). This chain's CDR3 is CASSSPYTGGAYNEQFF. CDR3 in DNA: TGTGCCAGCAGCTCCCCTTATACAGGGGGCGCTTACAATGAGCAGTTCTTC. The variable domain in full, with the rest retrieved from reference TRBV5-5 and TRBJ2-1, is DAGVTQSPTHLIKTRGQQVTLRCSPISGHKSVSWYQQVLGQGPQFIFQYYEKEERGRGNFPDRFSARQFPNYSSELNVNALLLGDSALYLCASSSPYTGGAYNEQFFGPGTRLTVL.

CDR3 DNA sequence: TGTGCCAGCAGTGTCTCGCGTTTCGAGGCTTTCTTT. As protein: CASSVSRFEAFF. V gene TRBV25-1 combines with J gene TRBJ1-1, with D unclear. Per the germline V gene, CDR1 is MGHDK and CDR2 is SYGVNS. The CDR3 spans 12 residues. Trimming stripped 4 bases from V and 11 bases from J, with 14 bases between. Using reference TRBV25-1 and TRBJ1-1 for the parts outside the CDR3, the full variable domain is EADIYQTPRYLVIGTGKKITLECSQTMGHDKMYWYQQDPGMELHLIHYSYGVNSTEKGDLSSESTVSRIRTEHFPLTLESARPSHTSQYLCASSVSRFEAFFGQGTRLTVV.

This chain links TRBV5-5 with TRBJ1-4, with D perhaps TRBD1 (5 bases). Trimming took 0 bases from V and 9 from J, leaving 15 bases between them. The CDR3 has 15 residues. Looked up from germline, CDR1 is SGHKS and CDR2 is YYEKEE (reference sequence). The CDR3 is CASSLEDILQKKLFF. The CDR3 DNA reads as TGTGCCAGCAGCTTGGAGGACATTCTTCAGAAAAAACTGTTTTTT.

The chain has TRBV5-1 and TRBJ2-1; 10 bases map to TRBD2. CDR3 length: 16 amino acids. V lost 2 bases, J lost 6 bases, and 8 bases stayed unmatched. Germline lookup yields CDR1 SGHRS and CDR2 YFSETQ. The CDR3 loop is CASSFEALAGSNEQFF. The CDR3, as DNA: TGCGCCAGCAGCTTCGAGGCACTAGCGGGGTCCAATGAGCAGTTCTTC.

This clone came up a few times. The chain is built from TRBV4-1 and TRBJ2-1; 9 nucleotides align to TRBD2. CDR1 MGHRA and CDR2 YSYEKL come from the germline V gene. This CDR3 spans 17 amino acids. V shed 3 bases, J shed 8 bases, and the junction held 14 bases outside the gene matches. The CDR3 DNA is TGCGCCAGCAGCCAGCCTGTTGCGGGAGGGCCAAGGGATGAGCAGTTCTTC. This sequence encodes CASSQPVAGGPRDEQFF.

The gene calls are TRBV3-1 (or the pseudogene TRBV3-2) and TRBJ2-7, with 10 bases matching TRBD2. The V and J ends lost 3 bases and 5 bases, in that order; junction bases with no gene match: 4. The CDR3 loop spans 14 amino acids. Germline-derived CDR1 and CDR2 are LGHDT and YNNKEL (reference sequence). CDR3 sequence reads: CASSHTSGVNEQYF. CDR3 in DNA: TGTGCCAGCAGCCACACTAGCGGGGTTAACGAGCAGTACTTC.

This clone was picked up one time. The chain combines TRBV29-1 with TRBJ1-1; TRBD1 might be the D (5 bases). This CDR3 comprises 12 residues. Germline V CDR1 and CDR2: SQVTM, ANQGSEA. Trimming left V 6 bases short and J 0 bases short, with 8 bases between. CDR3 loop: CSVGRMNTEAFF. The CDR3 nucleotides read TGCAGCGTGGGACGTATGAACACTGAAGCTTTCTTT.

In its sample, this clone was seen a few times. The chain couples TRBV4-1 to TRBJ2-7; no clear D gene. Germline CDR1 is MGHRA and CDR2 is YSYEKL. The CDR3 is 15 residues long. Trimming cost V 4 bases and J 4 bases, with 17 bases left between them. CDR3 residues: CASSLEESTHYEQYF. The DNA for the CDR3 is TGCGCCAGCAGCCTCGAAGAGAGTACACATTACGAGCAGTACTTC.

The V and J genes are TRBV21-1 and TRBJ1-4. TRBV21-1 is noted as a pseudogene. This CDR3 spans 16 amino acids. CDR3 in amino acids: CASSKDEQGLNEKLFF. Written as DNA, the CDR3 is TGTGCCAGCAGCAAAGATGAACAGGGACTAAATGAAAAACTGTTTTTT.

The chain links TRBV5-7 to TRBJ2-7, with D perhaps TRBD1 (5 bases). TRBV5-7 has ORF status, its function being uncertain. V was shortened by 0 bases and J by 5 bases, with 15 bases between the two germline ends. CDR3 length: 15 amino acids. The CDR3 loop reads CASSLGQRQRNEQYF. The DNA of the CDR3 is TGTGCCAGCAGCTTGGGACAGAGACAGAGGAACGAGCAGTACTTC.

The chain has TRBV19 and TRBJ1-3, with a tentative D call TRBD1 (5 bases). This CDR3 has 17 amino acids. V was clipped by 5 bases and J by 0 bases, with 17 bases between them. Germline-derived CDR1 and CDR2 are LNHDA and SQIVND (reference sequence). The CDR3 protein is CASSPSRDGYSGNTIYF. DNA of the CDR3: TGTGCCAGTAGTCCCTCGCGGGACGGATACTCTGGAAACACCATATATTTT.

The rearrangement links TRBV2 to TRBJ2-7; D is possibly TRBD2 (7 bases). The CDR3 loop spans 16 amino acids. Trimming pared 6 bases from V and 8 bases from J, leaving 26 bases between. CDR1 SNHLY and CDR2 FYNNEI come from the germline V gene. CDR3 in amino acids: CASSPQGGIDLMKQYF. The CDR3, as DNA: TGTGCCAGCAGCCCACAGGGAGGGATTGACTTGATGAAGCAGTACTTC.

The V call is TRBV6-6, the J call TRBJ2-7, with D unclear. The CDR3 has 12 amino acids. Trimming stripped 4 bases from V and 4 bases from J, with 8 bases between. CDR1 MNHNY and CDR2 SVGAGI come from the germline V gene (reference sequence). CDR3 DNA sequence: TGTGCCAGCAGTTCGACACAGTACGAGCAGTACTTC. It codes for CASSSTQYEQYF.

This clone was found once. The chain links TRBV6-5 to TRBJ2-7, with 8 bases identical to TRBD1. J was trimmed by 4 bases and V by 5 bases; bases with no gene match: 7. The CDR3 length is 14 residues. CDR1 is MNHEY and CDR2 is SVGAGI in the germline V gene. CDR3 DNA sequence: TGTGCCAGCAGTCCAACCTGGACAGGGTACGAGCAGTACTTC. The encoded protein is CASSPTWTGYEQYF.